This is a list of T cell receptor beta chains from one sample in a study of long-term antiretroviral therapy in people with HIV. Produced via immunoSEQ multiplex PCR; TCRdb's table is partial and in-frame only. The sample records some 21,000 clones, around 76% being singletons. This material consisted of unsorted PBMCs, taken around 1.8 years before starting antiretroviral therapy. The receptors come from a woman in her 40s with HIV. Both conserved end residues are part of each CDR3. D genes are given only for firm matches. Clone size is not always given. Where it is, it says once, few, many or a class for expanded clones.

d_gene,abundance,j_gene,v_gene,CDR3aa,CDR3nt
.,few,TRBJ1-2,TRBV29-1,CSVRSGDYGYTF,TGCAGCGTTCGGTCCGGTGACTATGGCTACACCTTC
TRBD2,once,TRBJ2-1,TRBV30,CAWGIAGVAGNEQFF,TGTGCCTGGGGAATAGCGGGAGTAGCTGGGAATGAGCAGTTCTTC
TRBD1,.,TRBJ2-7,TRBV5-1,CASSPGLTGYDVYEQYF,TGCGCCAGCAGCCCGGGGCTGACAGGGTACGATGTCTACGAGCAGTACTTC
.,.,TRBJ2-1,TRBV5-1,CASSLEGSWEQFF,TGCGCCAGCAGCTTAGAAGGATCGTGGGAGCAGTTCTTC
.,.,TRBJ2-5,TRBV29-1,CSVEWEGGGQIQETQYF,TGCAGCGTTGAATGGGAAGGTGGGGGCCAGATTCAAGAGACCCAGTACTTC
TRBD1,once,TRBJ2-6,TRBV14,CASSSGTGPSSGANVLTF,TGTGCCAGCAGCTCCGGGACAGGGCCGAGCTCTGGGGCCAACGTCCTGACTTTC
.,.,TRBJ1-2,TRBV6-1,CASSGHGGEYGYTF,TGTGCCAGCAGTGGCCACGGGGGGGAGTATGGCTACACCTTC
.,few,TRBJ1-6,TRBV7-9,CASSSYDRKSPLHF,TGTGCCAGCAGCTCTTACGACAGAAAATCACCCCTCCACTTT
TRBD1,.,TRBJ2-1,TRBV11-3,CASSSARGISYNEQFF,TGTGCCAGCAGCTCAGCCAGGGGGATCTCCTACAATGAGCAGTTCTTC
.,.,TRBJ2-5,TRBV5-1,CASSYSGEETQYF,TGCGCCAGCAGCTATAGCGGAGAAGAGACCCAGTACTTC
TRBD1,.,TRBJ2-7,TRBV5-1,CASSTGFGQGSYEQYF,TGCGCCAGCAGCACGGGCTTCGGACAGGGATCCTACGAGCAGTACTTC
.,.,TRBJ1-2,TRBV11-3,CASSLEGSGFNGYTF,TGTGCCAGCAGCTTAGAAGGGTCAGGGTTCAATGGCTACACCTTC
.,once,TRBJ2-2,TRBV7-9,CASSLAPAGGELFF,TGTGCCAGCAGCTTAGCCCCGGCCGGCGGGGAGCTGTTTTTT
TRBD2,.,TRBJ2-1,TRBV7-9,CASSLVPQGGRYEQFF,TGTGCCAGCAGCTTAGTACCCCAGGGAGGGCGGTATGAGCAGTTCTTC
.,.,TRBJ1-2,TRBV4-1,CASSQDGYGYTF,TGCGCCAGCAGCCAAGACGGTTATGGCTACACCTTC
.,.,TRBJ1-1,TRBV6-5,CASTSGGTPREAFF,TGTGCCAGCACCTCCGGAGGGACACCTAGGGAAGCTTTCTTT
TRBD1,.,TRBJ2-1,TRBV11-2,CASSSGQGENNEQFF,TGTGCCAGCAGCTCGGGACAGGGAGAGAACAATGAGCAGTTCTTC
.,.,TRBJ2-1,TRBV13,CASSPRGRLYNEQFF,TGTGCCAGCAGCCCCCGAGGGAGGCTCTACAATGAGCAGTTCTTC
.,.,TRBJ1-1,TRBV19,CASSAPRNRVNTEAFF,TGTGCCAGTAGTGCCCCCCGGAACAGGGTAAACACTGAAGCTTTCTTT
TRBD2,.,TRBJ2-1,TRBV6-5,CASSYSTLAGAEQFF,TGTGCCAGCAGTTACTCGACACTAGCGGGAGCTGAGCAGTTCTTC
TRBD2,.,TRBJ2-3,TRBV7-7,CASSPLAGLSTDTQYF,TGTGCCAGCAGCCCTCTAGCGGGACTTAGCACAGATACGCAGTATTTT
TRBD2,.,TRBJ2-4,TRBV18,CASSLMGGDKNIQYF,TGTGCCAGCTCCCTCATGGGGGGGGACAAAAACATTCAGTACTTC
.,.,TRBJ1-4,TRBV13,CASSRRAPAGEKLFF,TGTGCCAGCAGCCGCCGGGCCCCCGCCGGCGAAAAACTGTTTTTT
TRBD2,.,TRBJ2-1,TRBV29-1,CSGMGTSGVNEQFF,TGCAGCGGCATGGGGACTAGCGGGGTCAATGAGCAGTTCTTC
TRBD1,.,TRBJ2-3,TRBV5-4,CASSPYRGSTDTQYF,TGTGCCAGCAGCCCTTACAGGGGTAGCACAGATACGCAGTATTTT
TRBD1,.,TRBJ1-5,TRBV30,CAWSRDRVDQPQHF,TGTGCCTGGAGCCGGGACAGGGTGGATCAGCCCCAGCATTTT
.,.,TRBJ1-1,TRBV2,CASGRGGLEYTEAFF,TGTGCCAGCGGACGAGGGGGGCTAGAGTACACTGAAGCTTTCTTT
.,.,TRBJ1-1,TRBV27,CASSLSGRFPNTEAFF,TGTGCCAGCAGTTTATCCGGTCGATTCCCGAACACTGAAGCTTTCTTT
.,.,TRBJ2-1,TRBV6-5,CASSYNDGDEQFF,TGTGCCAGCAGTTACAACGACGGCGATGAGCAGTTCTTC
.,.,TRBJ1-1,TRBV5-1,CASSFTDYTEAFF,TGCGCCAGCAGCTTCACGGATTACACTGAAGCTTTCTTT
.,.,TRBJ2-3,TRBV29-1,CSAPVRGGDTQYF,TGCAGCGCCCCCGTGAGGGGAGGAGATACGCAGTATTTT
.,.,TRBJ1-1,TRBV7-2,CASSVAPALEAFF,TGTGCCAGCAGCGTCGCTCCGGCACTTGAAGCTTTCTTT
.,.,TRBJ2-1,TRBV27,CASSPTRGSYNEQFF,TGTGCCAGCAGCCCTACCCGGGGCTCCTACAATGAGCAGTTCTTC
.,.,TRBJ1-1,TRBV7-6,CASSKQENTEAFF,TGTGCCAGCAGCAAACAGGAGAACACTGAAGCTTTCTTT
.,.,TRBJ2-7,TRBV9,CASSAYGGSYEQYF,TGTGCCAGCAGCGCCTACGGGGGCTCCTACGAGCAGTACTTC
.,.,TRBJ1-5,TRBV11-3,CASSPSVPGQPQHF,TGTGCCAGCAGCCCCTCGGTCCCAGGCCAGCCCCAGCATTTT
.,.,TRBJ1-3,TRBV19,CASSMTASSGNTIYF,TGTGCCAGTAGTATGACAGCCTCCTCTGGAAACACCATATATTTT
TRBD2,once,TRBJ2-7,TRBV4-1,CASRPGLAMSYEQYF,TGCGCCAGCAGACCTGGACTAGCGATGAGCTACGAGCAGTACTTC
.,.,TRBJ1-5,TRBV29-1,CSVAVGDGNQPQHF,TGCAGCGTAGCCGTGGGAGATGGCAATCAGCCCCAGCATTTT
.,.,TRBJ2-7,TRBV9,CASSVADSSYEQYF,TGTGCCAGCAGCGTAGCCGATAGCTCCTACGAGCAGTACTTC
.,.,TRBJ1-1,TRBV6-1,CASSERGNTEAFF,TGTGCCAGCAGTGAACGTGGGAATACTGAAGCTTTCTTT
.,once,TRBJ1-2,TRBV4-1,CASSQVPDTYGYTF,TGCGCCAGCAGCCAAGTCCCCGACACCTATGGCTACACCTTC
TRBD1,.,TRBJ2-5,TRBV14,CASSPKGATQYF,TGTGCCAGCAGCCCGAAGGGGGCAACCCAGTACTTC
TRBD1,.,TRBJ2-7,TRBV9,CASSVGQVSYEQYF,TGTGCCAGCAGCGTCGGACAGGTCTCCTACGAGCAGTACTTC
.,.,TRBJ1-4,TRBV6-5,CASSSFSQGGDEKLFF,TGTGCCAGCAGTTCCTTCTCCCAGGGAGGGGATGAAAAACTGTTTTTT
.,few,TRBJ1-2,TRBV6-5,CASSLEPNYGYTF,TGTGCCAGCAGCCTCGAGCCTAACTATGGCTACACCTTC
.,.,TRBJ2-7,TRBV18,CASSPSTGTYEQYF,TGTGCCAGCTCACCTTCGACAGGAACCTACGAGCAGTACTTC